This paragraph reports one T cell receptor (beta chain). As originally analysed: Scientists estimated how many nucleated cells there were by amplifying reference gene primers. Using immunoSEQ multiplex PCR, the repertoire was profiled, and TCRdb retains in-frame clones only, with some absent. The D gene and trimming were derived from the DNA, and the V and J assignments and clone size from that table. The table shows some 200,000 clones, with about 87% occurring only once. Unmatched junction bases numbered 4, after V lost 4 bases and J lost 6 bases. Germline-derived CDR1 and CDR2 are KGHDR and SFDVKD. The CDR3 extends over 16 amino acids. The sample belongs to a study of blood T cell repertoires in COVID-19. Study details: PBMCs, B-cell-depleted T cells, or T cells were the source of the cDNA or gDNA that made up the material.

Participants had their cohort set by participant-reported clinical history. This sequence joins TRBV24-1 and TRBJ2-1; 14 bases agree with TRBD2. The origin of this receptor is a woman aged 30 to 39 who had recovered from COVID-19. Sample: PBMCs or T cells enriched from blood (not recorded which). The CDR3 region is CATSDPGTSGGNEQFF. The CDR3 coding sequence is TGTGCCACCAGTGACCCCGGGACTAGCGGGGGCAATGAGCAGTTCTTC.